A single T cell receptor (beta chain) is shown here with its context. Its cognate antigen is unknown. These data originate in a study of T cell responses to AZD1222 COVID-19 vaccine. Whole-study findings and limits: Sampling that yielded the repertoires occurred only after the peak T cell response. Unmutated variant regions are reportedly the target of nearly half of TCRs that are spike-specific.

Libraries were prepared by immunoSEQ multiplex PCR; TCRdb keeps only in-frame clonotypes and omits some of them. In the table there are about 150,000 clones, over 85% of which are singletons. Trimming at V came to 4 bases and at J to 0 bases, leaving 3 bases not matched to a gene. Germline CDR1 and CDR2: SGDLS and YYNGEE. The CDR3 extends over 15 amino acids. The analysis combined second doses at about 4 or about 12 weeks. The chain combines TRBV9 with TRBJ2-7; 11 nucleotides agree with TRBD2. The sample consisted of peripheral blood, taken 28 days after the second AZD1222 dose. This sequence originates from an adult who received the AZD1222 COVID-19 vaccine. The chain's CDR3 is CASSSGLAVSYEQYF. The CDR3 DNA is TGTGCCAGCAGCTCGGGACTAGCGGTCTCCTACGAGCAGTACTTC. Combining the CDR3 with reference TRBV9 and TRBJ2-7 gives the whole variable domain DSGVTQTPKHLITATGQRVTLRCSPRSGDLSVYWYQQSLDQGLQFLIQYYNGEERAKGNILERFSAQQFPDLHSELNLSSLELGDSALYFCASSSGLAVSYEQYFGPGTRLTVT.